Shown below are 2 T cell receptor beta chains from a single sample sequenced in a study of T cell responses to AZD1222 COVID-19 vaccine. Data came from immunoSEQ multiplex PCR; TCRdb stores just in-frame clones and leaves some out. The sample holds around 140,000 clones, 85% to 95% seen once. The source material was peripheral blood, sampled on day 0 of MenACWY control vaccination. Receptors were obtained from an adult in good health.

This chain joins TRBV5-1 and TRBJ2-7; a possible D gene is TRBD2 (6 bases). This CDR3 has 14 residues. Trimming took 4 bases from V and 4 from J, leaving 15 bases between them. In germline, CDR1 is SGHRS, CDR2 YFSETQ. As DNA, the CDR3 is TGCGCCAGCAGCCCCTCGGGGGTGATATACGAGCAGTACTTC. It is translated as CASSPSGVIYEQYF.

The rearrangement joins TRBV4-2 to TRBJ1-1; maybe TRBD1 (6 bases). Trimming stripped 0 bases from V and 5 bases from J, with 10 bases between. CDR3 length equals 14 residues. Germline assignment: CDR1 LGHNA and CDR2 YNFKEQ. CDR3 amino acids: CASSQDRGDTEAFF. In nucleotides, the CDR3 is TGTGCCAGCAGCCAAGATAGGGGGGATACTGAAGCTTTCTTT.